Below are 18 T cell receptor beta chains sequenced from a single sample in a study of shared clonotypes between healthy human individuals. TCRdb's table, derived via immunoSEQ multiplex PCR, lists solely in-frame clones and lacks some. Here the sample spans about 820,000 clones, over 90% being singletons. CD8 cells regarded as naive lacked CD45RO, were positively chosen for CCR7, and omitted terminally differentiated effector memory CD45RA+ cells. Sequenced: naive CD8+ T cells sorted from blood. Receptors were obtained from a man aged 25-45 years in good health.

The chain links TRBV19 to TRBJ2-2; 8 nucleotides line up with TRBD2. Trimming took 7 bases from V and 2 from J; bases not matched to a gene: 9. CDR1 is LNHDA, CDR2 SQIVND, per germline (reference sequence). The length of the CDR3 is 16 residues. CDR3 sequence: CASTTGREVNTGELFF. The CDR3 bases are TGTGCCAGTACTACGGGGCGGGAGGTCAACACCGGGGAGCTGTTTTTT.

The chain combines TRBV27 with TRBJ1-5; 11 nucleotides match TRBD1. Germline V gene data show CDR1 as MNHEY and CDR2 as SMNVEV (reference sequence). V lost 0 bases, J lost 3 bases, and 7 bases stayed unmatched. CDR3 length equals 18 residues. The CDR3 region has the DNA TGTGCCAGCAGTTTATCGGTGTTGGGACAGGGGGTCAATCAGCCCCAGCATTTT. It specifies CASSLSVLGQGVNQPQHF.

The V call is TRBV4-1, the J call TRBJ2-7; no reliable D call. Trimming removed 1 base from V and 2 bases from J, with 6 bases in between. The V gene's germline CDR1 is MGHRA and CDR2 YSYEKL. The CDR3 consists of 13 residues. In nucleotides, the CDR3 is TGCGCCAGCAGCCAAGTTGTGGCCTACGAGCAGTACTTC. It specifies CASSQVVAYEQYF.

CDR3 residues: CASSDGGVTEAFF. The CDR3 DNA follows: TGCGCCAGCAGCGACGGTGGGGTCACTGAAGCTTTCTTT. This chain uses TRBV5-1 with TRBJ1-1, with no clear D. CDR1 is SGHRS and CDR2 is YFSETQ in the germline V gene. Trimming pared 4 bases from V and 4 bases from J, leaving 11 bases between. The CDR3 extends over 13 amino acids.

This clone was recorded only once. This sample also contains other DNA sequences that code for the same CDR3. This chain connects TRBV5-1 to TRBJ2-7, with 8 positions matching TRBD1. Germline V gives CDR1 SGHRS, CDR2 YFSETQ. The CDR3 is 14 amino acids. V lost 2 bases, J lost 2 bases, and 3 bases stayed unmatched. The DNA for the CDR3 is TGCGCCAGCAGCTTTGGGACAGGCGCCTACGAGCAGTACTTC. Its protein is CASSFGTGAYEQYF.

This clone was found a few times. This chain connects TRBV20-1 to TRBJ2-3; TRBD2 might be the D (6 bases). The CDR3 extends over 11 amino acids. V was trimmed by 3 bases and J by 9 bases, leaving 10 bases between them. Germline V CDR1 and CDR2: DFQATT, SNEGSKA (reference sequence). CDR3 protein: CSASAGRTQYF. In DNA form, the CDR3 reads TGCAGTGCTAGCGCGGGAAGGACGCAGTATTTT.

The chain carries TRBV2 and TRBJ2-1, with TRBD1 matching over 9 bases. CDR3 length: 17 residues. Germline trimming cut 3 bases from V and 7 bases from J; bases unmatched to any gene: 13. Germline V gene data show CDR1 as SNHLY and CDR2 as FYNNEI. As DNA, the CDR3 is TGTGCCAGCAGTGATTCTTCCGGGACAGGGAGTATGAATGAGCAGTTCTTC. This gives the protein CASSDSSGTGSMNEQFF.

The V gene is TRBV5-1, the J gene TRBJ1-2, with 9 bases fitting TRBD1. The CDR3 runs 13 residues. Looked up from germline, CDR1 is SGHRS and CDR2 is YFSETQ. V lost 7 bases to trimming and J lost 6 bases; unmatched junction nucleotides: 7. CDR3 sequence: CASGGTGNNGYTF. The CDR3 nucleotides are TGCGCCAGCGGGGGGACAGGGAACAATGGCTACACCTTC.

The chain carries TRBV7-9 and TRBJ2-5, with D tentatively TRBD1 (6 bases). Germline V gene sequence: CDR1 SEHNR, CDR2 FQNEAQ (reference sequence). Trimming stripped 5 bases from V and 1 base from J, with 11 bases between. The CDR3 loop spans 14 amino acids. The CDR3 loop reads CASSHRDVQETQYF. The CDR3 bases are TGTGCCAGCAGCCACAGGGACGTCCAAGAGACCCAGTACTTC.

The rearrangement joins TRBV18 to TRBJ2-7, with 8 positions matching TRBD1. V was pared by 3 bases and J by 5 bases, with 6 bases of the junction left unmatched. Germline V gene sequence: CDR1 KGHSH, CDR2 LQKENI. The CDR3 runs 14 residues. The CDR3 reads CASSPSHRGDEQYF. The DNA of the CDR3 is TGTGCCAGCTCACCTAGTCACAGGGGGGACGAGCAGTACTTC.

To note about this clone: A single base is all that separates this from a far larger clone, so a read error is likely. CDR3 nucleotides: TGTGCCAGCAGGGGGAGCTCCTACGAGCAGTACTTC. Residues: CASRGSSYEQYF. The chain is built from TRBV6-5 and TRBJ2-7; tentatively, D is TRBD2 (5 bases). Trimming removed 6 bases from V and 0 bases from J, with 6 bases in between. Germline CDR1 and CDR2: MNHEY and SVGAGI. This CDR3 has 12 amino acids.

The gene calls are TRBV30 and TRBJ2-2; TRBD2 aligns across 8 bases. Per the germline V gene, CDR1 is GTSNPN and CDR2 is SVGIG (reference sequence). V shed 3 bases, J shed 0 bases, and the junction held 6 bases outside the gene matches. This CDR3 is 16 amino acids long. This CDR3 is CAWSNLGLANTGELFF. As DNA, the CDR3 is TGTGCCTGGAGCAACCTGGGACTAGCGAACACCGGGGAGCTGTTTTTT.

The chain couples TRBV25-1 to TRBJ1-2, with D maybe TRBD1 (6 bases). The CDR3 length is 14 residues. Germline CDR1 and CDR2: MGHDK and SYGVNS. V lost 2 bases and J lost 8, with 15 bases in between. The CDR3 coding sequence is TGTGCCAGCAGTGAACGTATCGGAGGGGGGGGCTACACCTTC. Its translation is CASSERIGGGGYTF.

The chain combines TRBV13 with TRBJ2-1; maybe TRBD2 (6 bases). Deletions cut 0 bases from V and 7 bases from J, with 13 bases between. This CDR3 contains 15 residues. In germline, CDR1 is PRHDT, CDR2 FYEKMQ (reference sequence). CDR3 coding DNA: TGTGCCAGCAGCTTAGGGACTAGATCAACGAATGAGCAGTTCTTC. Translation gives CASSLGTRSTNEQFF.

This clone was detected ten times or more. The genes are TRBV4-2 and TRBJ2-5, with D unresolved. The V gene's germline CDR1 is LGHNA and CDR2 YNFKEQ. V was trimmed by 0 bases and J by 5 bases, leaving 10 bases between them. The CDR3 spans 14 residues. CDR3 residues: CASSQDPSLETQYF. The CDR3, as DNA: TGTGCCAGCAGCCAAGATCCTAGTCTTGAGACCCAGTACTTC.

The genes are TRBV7-7 and TRBJ2-3; a possible D gene is TRBD2 (5 bases). Germline V gives CDR1 SSHAT, CDR2 FNYEAQ (reference sequence). Trimming removed 2 bases from V and 6 bases from J, with 15 bases in between. The CDR3 extends over 15 amino acids. CDR3 sequence (DNA): TGTGCCAGCAGCTTATCAGCGGAGCAGTACGATACGCAGTATTTT. Its protein is CASSLSAEQYDTQYF.

This clone has a single count. The gene calls are TRBV4-2 and TRBJ2-1, with TRBD1 matching 10 bases. The germline CDR1 and CDR2 sequences are LGHNA and YNFKEQ. The V gene end was trimmed by 4 bases and the J gene end by 7 bases; junction bases not matched to a gene: 13. The CDR3 has 17 amino acids. CDR3 residues: CASSPVMGQGYRNEQFF. The CDR3 DNA follows: TGTGCCAGCAGCCCTGTTATGGGACAGGGGTATAGGAATGAGCAGTTCTTC.

The chain uses TRBV30 and TRBJ1-1, with D unresolved. This CDR3 has 14 amino acids. CDR1 is GTSNPN and CDR2 is SVGIG in the germline V gene (reference sequence). Trimming pared 4 bases from V and 1 base from J, leaving 13 bases between. CDR3 in amino acids: CAWKNHPANTEAFF. The CDR3 DNA sequence: TGTGCCTGGAAAAATCATCCAGCGAACACTGAAGCTTTCTTT. The whole variable domain, remainder taken from reference TRBV30 and TRBJ1-1, is SQTIHQWPATLVQPVGSPLSLECTVEGTSNPNLYWYRQAAGRGLQLLFYSVGIGQISSEVPQNLSASRPQDRQFILSSKKLLLSDSGFYLCAWKNHPANTEAFFGQGTRLTVV.